These 21 T cell receptor beta chains originate from one sample sequenced in a study of blood T cells in healthy people across ages. With a J-beta primer mix and a sample-barcoded 5' primer, a second PCR ran roughly 6 to 11 cycles. Via MiXCR, TCRdb re-called the 5' RACE reads, giving one row per CDR3 protein. Found here are roughly 680,000 distinct CDR3 sequences, roughly 21% of them singletons; the top ten hold 3% to 4.5%. The sequenced sample was blood. These receptors were obtained from a man between 65 and 85 years old in good health.

The chain's CDR3 is CSALYAREQYF. The CDR3 nucleotides are TGCAGCGCACTATACGCCCGCGAGCAGTACTTC. The rearrangement joins TRBV29-1 to TRBJ2-7, with D uncertain. V gave up 7 bases and J gave up 6 bases, with 13 bases separating them. Germline loops: CDR1 SQVTM, CDR2 ANQGSEA. CDR3 size: 11 residues.

The chain has TRBV6-1 and TRBJ2-3; 11 nucleotides align to TRBD2. CDR3 length: 15 residues. Trimming removed 5 bases from V and 5 bases from J; junction bases left unmatched: 6. The germline gives CDR1 MNHNS, CDR2 SASEGT. The CDR3: CASSNSGRAKDTQYF. Written as DNA, the CDR3 is TGTGCCAGCAGTAATAGCGGGAGGGCCAAAGATACGCAGTATTTT.

This clonotype came up a few times. The rearrangement joins TRBV5-5 to TRBJ1-6; D is unresolved. Germline assignment: CDR1 SGHKS and CDR2 YYEKEE (reference sequence). Trimming shortened V by 4 bases and J by 0 bases, and 11 bases separated the two germline ends. The CDR3 contains 16 residues. CDR3 DNA sequence: TGTGCCAGCAGCCCCGCCCTGAGCTCCTATAATTCACCCCTCCACTTT. It specifies CASSPALSSYNSPLHF.

The chain carries TRBV4-1 and TRBJ1-2; D possibly corresponds to TRBD1 (6 bases). The CDR3 has 12 residues. CDR1 and CDR2 from the germline V gene are MGHRA and YSYEKL. Trimming stripped 0 bases from V and 14 bases from J, with 13 bases between. CDR3 sequence reads: CASSQDGRGETF. CDR3 DNA: TGCGCCAGCAGCCAAGACGGCAGGGGTGAAACCTTC.

This clonotype has just a few counts. The chain employs TRBV12-3 or TRBV12-4 and TRBJ2-3; 7 nucleotides agree with TRBD1. The length of the CDR3 is 15 residues. V dropped 3 bases and J dropped 1; count of bases not matched to a gene: 4. CDR3 sequence reads: CASSFSGQGTDTQYF. For the CDR3, the DNA is TGTGCCAGCAGTTTTTCCGGACAGGGCACAGATACGCAGTATTTT.

Only a few counts were recorded for this clonotype. V usage is TRBV18 and J usage is TRBJ2-2, with TRBD2 matching over 8 bases. Germline trimming cut 3 bases from V and 3 bases from J; bases unmatched to any gene: 6. The CDR3 is made up of 16 amino acids. CDR1 is KGHSH and CDR2 is LQKENI in the germline V gene. Written as DNA, the CDR3 is TGTGCCAGCTCACCTTATAGCGGGATCGACACCGGGGAGCTGTTTTTT. Amino acids: CASSPYSGIDTGELFF.

At least ten counts were recorded for this clonotype. The CDR3 sequence is CSARRTGEAFF. In DNA, the CDR3 is TGCAGTGCTAGACGAACAGGAGAAGCTTTCTTT. V gene TRBV20-1 combines with J gene TRBJ1-1, with a possible D match to TRBD1 (5 bases). V lost 2 bases, J lost 8 bases, and 9 bases lay in between. This CDR3 comprises 11 residues. From germline, CDR1 is DFQATT and CDR2 SNEGSKA (reference sequence).

V gene TRBV2 combines with J gene TRBJ2-2; 13 bases align to TRBD2. The CDR3 covers 14 residues. Trimming took 8 bases from V and 6 from J; bases not matched to a gene: 3. The germline V gene has CDR1 SNHLY and CDR2 FYNNEI. The CDR3 spells CASFGLAGAGELFF. The DNA of the CDR3 is TGTGCCAGCTTCGGACTAGCGGGAGCCGGGGAGCTGTTTTTT.

The rearrangement links TRBV5-1 to TRBJ2-5; D is uncertain. There are 14 residues in the CDR3. V gave up 4 bases and J gave up 0 bases, with 10 bases separating them. Germline V lookup: CDR1 SGHRS, CDR2 YFSETQ. The CDR3 spells CASSAHEYQETQYF. CDR3 DNA: TGCGCCAGCAGCGCCCATGAGTACCAAGAGACCCAGTACTTC.

V and J are TRBV10-3 and TRBJ2-3; 13 bases fit TRBD2. The germline V gene encodes CDR1 ENHRY and CDR2 SYGVKD. CDR3 length equals 15 residues. J was trimmed by 3 bases and V by 6 bases; bases with no gene match: 3. The CDR3 loop is CAIRGTSGNTDTQYF. Here the CDR3 DNA reads TGTGCCATCAGAGGGACTAGCGGGAATACAGATACGCAGTATTTT.

This clonotype was counted only a few times. V usage is TRBV7-2 and J usage is TRBJ1-6; 11 bases match TRBD1. Losses at the gene ends were 5 bases for V and 7 bases for J; bases not matched to a gene: 7. This CDR3 contains 16 residues. Germline V gene data show CDR1 as SGHTA and CDR2 as FQGNSA. The CDR3 sequence is CASSQGQGARNSPLHF. The CDR3, as DNA: TGTGCCAGCAGCCAAGGACAGGGGGCGCGGAATTCACCCCTCCACTTT.

This sequence joins TRBV29-1 and TRBJ2-5, with TRBD1 as a possible D gene (7 bases). The CDR3 has 12 amino acids. Germline CDR1 and CDR2: SQVTM and ANQGSEA. Trimming removed 8 bases from V and 4 bases from J, with 14 bases in between. The CDR3 nucleotides read TGCAGCTCCCACAGGGGAGGAGAGACCCAGTACTTC. Its translation is CSSHRGGETQYF.

In this sample, this clonotype turned up a few times. The chain uses TRBV7-2 and TRBJ2-5; D tentatively fits TRBD1 or TRBD2 (5 bases each). The end of the DNA aligns better with TRBJ2-1, so the J call may be wrong. In germline, CDR1 is SGHTA, CDR2 FQGNSA. The CDR3 has 14 residues. In nucleotides, the CDR3 is TGTGCCAGCAGCTTACGGGACGAGTACAATGAGCAGTTCTTC. Amino acid sequence: CASSLRDEYNEQFF.

A remark on this clonotype: This likely comes from a read error, as the CDR3 has no conserved phenylalanine or tryptophan at its end. The chain links TRBV30 to TRBJ1-1, with D unresolved. Trimming cost V 1 base and J 3 bases, with 9 bases left between them. Per the germline V gene, CDR1 is GTSNPN and CDR2 is SVGIG (reference sequence). CDR3 length equals 13 residues. The CDR3 DNA reads as TGTGCCTGGAGTGAAGCGACGGACACTGAAGCTTTCCTT. It specifies CAWSEATDTEAFL.

The chain links TRBV11-1 to TRBJ2-7; 9 bases are shared with TRBD2. This CDR3 is built from 15 residues. Unmatched junction bases numbered 9, after V lost 2 bases and J lost 7 bases. Looked up from germline, CDR1 is SGHAT and CDR2 is FQDESV (reference sequence). The CDR3 loop is CASSLLAGAVQEQYF. The DNA for the CDR3 is TGTGCCAGCAGCTTATTAGCGGGAGCGGTGCAGGAGCAGTACTTC.

This clonotype appeared a few times. As DNA, the CDR3 is TGCAGTGCTAGACCTACCGGGACAGATAACTATGGCTACACCTTC. Protein sequence: CSARPTGTDNYGYTF. The chain carries TRBV20-1 and TRBJ1-2, with 7 bases identical to TRBD1. This CDR3 region has 15 residues. V lost 2 bases to trimming and J lost 1 base; unmatched junction nucleotides: 7. Germline CDR1 is DFQATT and CDR2 is SNEGSKA (reference sequence).

The V call is TRBV6-5, the J call TRBJ1-6, with 7 bases aligning to TRBD1. Per germline, CDR1 MNHEY and CDR2 SVGAGI. V lost 2 bases, J lost 7 bases, and 2 bases stayed unmatched. The CDR3 contains 14 residues. As DNA, the CDR3 is TGTGCCAGCAGTTACAACAGGGGAAATTCACCCCTCCACTTT. It codes for CASSYNRGNSPLHF.

This clonotype was counted ten times or more. The chain links TRBV4-1 to TRBJ2-1; 9 nucleotides agree with TRBD2. In germline, CDR1 is MGHRA, CDR2 YSYEKL. V was pared by 1 base and J by 7 bases, with 8 bases of the junction left unmatched. This CDR3 has 16 residues. CDR3 residues: CASSQVPGTSRNEQFF. The CDR3 DNA follows: TGCGCCAGCAGCCAAGTACCCGGGACTAGCAGAAATGAGCAGTTCTTC.

This clonotype was detected a few times. The chain recombines TRBV6-2 or TRBV6-3 with TRBJ2-1; tentatively, D is TRBD1 (5 bases). CDR1 MNHEY and CDR2 SVGEGT come from the germline V gene. V shed 7 bases and J shed 0 bases, with 10 bases lying between them. The CDR3 contains 14 residues. The CDR3 nucleotides are TGTGCCAGCAACCCAGACAGCTCCTACAATGAGCAGTTCTTC. Translating gives CASNPDSSYNEQFF.

This clonotype showed up many times. The chain has TRBV11-2 and TRBJ2-1, with TRBD2 matching 9 bases. The J segment lost 7 bases and the V segment lost 0 bases, leaving 4 bases of the junction unmatched. Germline CDR1 and CDR2: SGHAT and FQNNGV. The CDR3 consists of 15 residues. The CDR3 region is CASSLEVAGENEQFF. The CDR3 bases are TGTGCCAGCAGCTTAGAAGTAGCGGGAGAGAATGAGCAGTTCTTC.

The chain is built from TRBV7-2 and TRBJ2-7, with D perhaps matching TRBD1 (5 bases). This CDR3 is 13 amino acids long. Germline V gene data show CDR1 as SGHTA and CDR2 as FQGNSA. V was cut by 5 bases and J by 2 bases, with 10 bases left in between. The CDR3 DNA is TGTGCCAGCAGCGCAGGGATAGCCTACGAGCAGTACTTC. Translated, it gives CASSAGIAYEQYF. Supplemented by reference TRBV7-2 and TRBJ2-7, the full variable domain reads GAGVSQSPSNKVTEKGKDVELRCDPISGHTALYWYRQSLGQGLEFLIYFQGNSAPDKSGLPSDRFSAERTGGSVSTLTIQRTQQEDSAVYLCASSAGIAYEQYFGPGTRLTVT.